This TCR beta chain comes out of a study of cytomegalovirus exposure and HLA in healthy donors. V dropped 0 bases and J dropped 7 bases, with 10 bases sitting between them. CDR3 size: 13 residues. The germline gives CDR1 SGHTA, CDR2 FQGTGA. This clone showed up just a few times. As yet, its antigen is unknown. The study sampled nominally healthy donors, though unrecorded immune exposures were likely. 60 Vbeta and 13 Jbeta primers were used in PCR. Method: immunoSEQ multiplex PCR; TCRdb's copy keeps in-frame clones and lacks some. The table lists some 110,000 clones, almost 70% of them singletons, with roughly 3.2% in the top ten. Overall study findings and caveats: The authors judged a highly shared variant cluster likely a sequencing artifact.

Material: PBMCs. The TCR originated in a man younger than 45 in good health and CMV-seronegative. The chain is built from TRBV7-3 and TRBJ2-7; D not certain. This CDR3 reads CASSLTQLGEQYF. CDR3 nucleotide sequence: TGTGCCAGCAGCTTAACTCAACTCGGGGAGCAGTACTTC.